The 14 T cell receptor beta chains below were found in one sample sequenced in a study of T cell changes during pregnancy in multiple sclerosis. The table came from immunoSEQ multiplex PCR; TCRdb's copy has only in-frame clones and leaves some out. This sample has fewer than 50,000 clones, with 94% found just once. Specimen: CD8+ T cells from peripheral blood mononuclear cells, collected in the first trimester of pregnancy. All receptors derive from a female donor with multiple sclerosis, enrolled in a pregnancy study.

The V and J genes are TRBV4-1 and TRBJ1-5; D gene ambiguous. This CDR3 has 16 residues. V was clipped by 1 base and J by 4 bases, with 14 bases between them. Germline loops: CDR1 MGHRA, CDR2 YSYEKL. The CDR3, as DNA: TGCGCCAGCAGCCAAGGAAAGAACGGTGTTAATCAGCCCCAGCATTTT. It yields the protein CASSQGKNGVNQPQHF.

As to this clone: Other DNA variants within this sample encode the same CDR3. The chain joins TRBV5-1 to TRBJ2-1; TRBD2 is a possible D gene (5 bases). With 1 base removed from V and 0 bases from J, the gap between germline ends came to 8 bases. The CDR3 is 15 amino acids. In germline, CDR1 is SGHRS, CDR2 YFSETQ. CDR3 DNA: TGCGCCAGCAGCTTGTCTGCGGGCTCCTACAATGAGCAGTTCTTC. This gives the protein CASSLSAGSYNEQFF.

The chain has TRBV30 and TRBJ2-7; 7 nucleotides agree with TRBD2. This CDR3 has 14 amino acids. The J segment lost 5 bases and the V segment lost 2 bases, leaving 9 bases of the junction unmatched. Germline-derived CDR1 and CDR2 are GTSNPN and SVGIG (reference sequence). The DNA for the CDR3 is TGTGCCTGGAGTTTAGCGGGCGTGCGGGACGAGCAGTACTTC. This encodes CAWSLAGVRDEQYF.

This sequence joins TRBV29-1 and TRBJ2-5; 11 bases agree with TRBD1. V lost 6 bases to trimming and J lost 2 bases; unmatched junction nucleotides: 5. This CDR3 region has 14 residues. CDR1 and CDR2 from the germline V gene are SQVTM and ANQGSEA. CDR3 coding DNA: TGCAGCGTGGGCGGGACAGGGGGACAAGAGACCCAGTACTTC. This translates into CSVGGTGGQETQYF.

J is TRBJ1-2 and V is TRBV29-1; 7 bases are a match to TRBD1. Germline lookup yields CDR1 SQVTM and CDR2 ANQGSEA. V shed 0 bases and J 4 bases; nucleotides not matched to a gene: 11. The CDR3 length is 16 residues. In DNA form, the CDR3 reads TGCAGCGTTGAAGATCGTTCGGGACAGCCACCCTATGGCTACACCTTC. This sequence encodes CSVEDRSGQPPYGYTF.

CDR3 region: CASRFDTASGNTIYF. CDR3 DNA sequence: TGTGCCAGCAGGTTTGACACCGCTTCTGGAAACACCATATATTTT. The rearrangement links TRBV2 to TRBJ1-3; D unresolved. Germline CDR1 is SNHLY and CDR2 is FYNNEI. The CDR3 contains 15 residues. The germline V and J ends were trimmed by 6 bases and 1 base, with 13 bases remaining between them.

The rearrangement links TRBV5-6 to TRBJ2-7; tentatively, D is TRBD1 (6 bases). The V end was cut by 5 bases, the J end by 2 bases, with 14 bases between. CDR3 length equals 14 residues. Germline-derived CDR1 and CDR2 are SGHDT and YYEEEE. This CDR3 reads CASRAGTQPYEQYF. The CDR3 DNA sequence: TGTGCCAGCAGAGCCGGGACACAGCCCTACGAGCAGTACTTC.

The J gene is TRBJ2-7, the V gene TRBV7-3, with D possibly matching TRBD2 (5 bases). Trimming stripped 1 base from V and 3 bases from J, with 19 bases between. In germline, CDR1 is SGHTA, CDR2 FQGTGA. This CDR3 spans 17 amino acids. CDR3 residues: CASSLKGPASPNYEQYF. The DNA of the CDR3 is TGTGCCAGCAGCTTAAAAGGGCCCGCTAGCCCAAACTACGAGCAGTACTTC.

The chain joins TRBV25-1 to TRBJ2-2, with 8 bases matching TRBD2. Germline V CDR1 and CDR2: MGHDK, SYGVNS. J gave up 5 bases and V 2 bases, and 7 bases lay outside the gene matches. This CDR3 has 16 amino acids. As DNA, the CDR3 is TGTGCCAGCAGTGAAGGGGCAGCGGGAGTAACCGGGGAGCTGTTTTTT. Amino acid sequence: CASSEGAAGVTGELFF.

The chain couples TRBV19 to TRBJ1-5, with D perhaps matching TRBD1 (5 bases). CDR3 length: 15 residues. V was pared by 5 bases and J by 1 base, with 12 bases between. CDR1 is LNHDA, CDR2 SQIVND, per germline (reference sequence). CDR3 in amino acids: CASSARDRSNQPQHF. The CDR3 DNA reads TGTGCCAGTAGTGCGCGAGACAGAAGCAATCAGCCCCAGCATTTT.

Here the CDR3 DNA reads TGTGCCAGCAGCGTAGGCGAGGGCCACTCTGGGGCCAACGTCCTGACTTTC. This encodes CASSVGEGHSGANVLTF. The chain has TRBV9 and TRBJ2-6, with D tentatively TRBD2 (5 bases). There are 17 residues in the CDR3. The V end was cut by 0 bases, the J end by 0 bases, with 10 bases between. Germline V gene lookup returns CDR1 SGDLS and CDR2 YYNGEE.

J is TRBJ2-3 and V is TRBV5-1; the match to TRBD1 covers 9 bases. With V trimmed by 0 bases and J by 6 bases, 5 bases remained unmatched. This CDR3 region has 15 residues. Per the germline V gene, CDR1 is SGHRS and CDR2 is YFSETQ. CDR3 nucleotide sequence: TGCGCCAGCAGCTTGGACAGGGGGCGCGAGGATACGCAGTATTTT. Protein: CASSLDRGREDTQYF.

This clone was seen just once. The CDR3 DNA reads TGTGCCAGCAGCGCGACAACTAACTATGGCTACACCTTC. Amino acid sequence: CASSATTNYGYTF. This rearrangement joins TRBV7-9 to TRBJ1-2; D uncertain. The CDR3 contains 13 residues. V was trimmed by 5 bases and J by 0 bases, leaving 7 bases between them. Per germline, CDR1 SEHNR and CDR2 FQNEAQ (reference sequence).

The V gene is TRBV4-2, the J gene TRBJ2-5; TRBD2 aligns across 11 bases. Germline CDR1 and CDR2: LGHNA and YNFKEQ. This CDR3 comprises 16 residues. V lost 3 bases to trimming and J lost 5 bases; unmatched junction nucleotides: 8. The CDR3: CASSHLAGGPEETQYF. The CDR3 DNA is TGTGCCAGCAGCCATTTAGCGGGAGGGCCGGAGGAGACCCAGTACTTC.